Below are 7 T cell receptor beta chains sequenced from a single sample in a study of shared clonotypes between healthy human individuals. The repertoire was sequenced with immunoSEQ multiplex PCR; TCRdb's copy has only in-frame clones and lacks some. The sample gives approximately 240,000 clones, 50% to 80% of which show up once; 11% is in the top ten. The sequenced sample consisted of memory CD4+ T cells sorted from blood. As to subset: CD45RA-negative fraction. The receptors come from a man younger than 40 in good health.

The chain has TRBV7-9 and TRBJ1-1; D remains unclear. Between the trimmed V and J ends, which lost 3 bases and 1 base, there was a span of 15 bases. The CDR3 is 16 residues long. From germline, CDR1 is SEHNR and CDR2 FQNEAQ (reference sequence). The CDR3 reads CASSFLGRGQNTEAFF. The CDR3 nucleotides read TGTGCCAGCAGCTTCTTGGGCCGGGGTCAGAACACTGAAGCTTTCTTT.

The V call is TRBV7-9, the J call TRBJ2-7; D might be TRBD2 (6 bases). In germline, CDR1 is SEHNR, CDR2 FQNEAQ (reference sequence). This CDR3 spans 15 amino acids. The V end lost 0 bases, the J end lost 3 bases, and 12 bases lay between the germline ends. CDR3 loop: CASSLASSGVYEQYF. In DNA form, the CDR3 reads TGTGCCAGCAGCTTAGCATCTTCGGGAGTCTACGAGCAGTACTTC.

This clone came up a few times. V is TRBV30 and J is TRBJ1-2; 8 bases are shared with TRBD1. Germline trimming cut 2 bases from V and 7 bases from J; bases unmatched to any gene: 15. Germline loops: CDR1 GTSNPN, CDR2 SVGIG (reference sequence). CDR3 length equals 16 residues. Here the CDR3 reads CAWSPSSPGTGFGYTF. The CDR3 bases are TGTGCCTGGAGTCCCAGCTCCCCCGGGACAGGATTTGGCTACACCTTC. The whole variable domain, filled in from reference TRBV30 and TRBJ1-2, reads SQTIHQWPATLVQPVGSPLSLECTVEGTSNPNLYWYRQAAGRGLQLLFYSVGIGQISSEVPQNLSASRPQDRQFILSSKKLLLSDSGFYLCAWSPSSPGTGFGYTFGSGTRLTVV.

The chain links TRBV12-1 to TRBJ2-1; TRBD2, the D gene given by the table, was not confirmed from the DNA. TRBV12-1 has pseudogene status. This CDR3 is built from 18 residues. CDR3: CASSLSGSAGGPDNEQFF. CDR3 DNA sequence: TGTGCCAGCAGCTTGTCGGGTAGTGCGGGAGGGCCGGACAATGAGCAGTTCTTC.

This clone was counted a few times. The J gene is TRBJ1-2, the V gene TRBV27; D possibly corresponds to TRBD1 (6 bases). The CDR3 spans 13 residues. Per the germline V gene, CDR1 is MNHEY and CDR2 is SMNVEV (reference sequence). Trimming removed 5 bases from V and 7 bases from J, with 14 bases in between. CDR3 bases: TGTGCCAGCAGTCCATCGAACAGGGTTGGCTACACCTTC. It encodes CASSPSNRVGYTF.

The J gene is TRBJ2-1, the V gene TRBV2, with 9 bases aligning to TRBD2. V shed 4 bases, J shed 5 bases, and the junction held 3 bases outside the gene matches. CDR3 size: 14 residues. The germline gives CDR1 SNHLY, CDR2 FYNNEI. The CDR3: CASSVLAGNNEQFF. Written as DNA, the CDR3 is TGTGCCAGCAGTGTTCTAGCGGGAAACAATGAGCAGTTCTTC. The full variable domain, with the rest looked up from reference TRBV2 and TRBJ2-1, is EPEVTQTPSHQVTQMGQEVILRCVPISNHLYFYWYRQILGQKVEFLVSFYNNEISEKSEIFDDQFSVERPDGSNFTLKIRSTKLEDSAMYFCASSVLAGNNEQFFGPGTRLTVL.

About this clone: At one of its ends the junction is not consistent with the germline gene, which may arise from a read error. The J gene is TRBJ2-5, the V gene TRBV20-1; D gene ambiguous. This CDR3 has 10 amino acids. The V gene's germline CDR1 is DFQATT and CDR2 SNEGSKA (reference sequence). CDR3 region: CSASSEAQYF. The CDR3 nucleotides read TGCAGTGCTAGTTCAGAGGCCCAGTACTTC.